One sample yielded the 6 T cell receptor beta chains listed below, sequenced in a study of tumour-infiltrating T cells in Burkitt lymphoma. Assay used: immunoSEQ multiplex PCR; TCRdb lists only in-frame clones, some missing. The profile covers fewer than 3,000 clones, with 12% to 15% appearing a single time and less than 4% taken by the ten largest. Sequencing input: tumor tissue. These receptors came from a human donor with Burkitt lymphoma.

The V and J genes are TRBV5-1 and TRBJ1-3, with D possibly matching TRBD1 (6 bases). In germline, CDR1 is SGHRS, CDR2 YFSETQ. V lost 4 bases and J lost 0, with 11 bases in between. The CDR3 has 15 amino acids. This chain's CDR3 is CASSPEGGSGNTIYF. The CDR3 DNA sequence: TGCGCCAGCAGCCCCGAAGGGGGCTCTGGAAACACCATATATTTT.

The genes are TRBV30 and TRBJ2-7, with D tentatively TRBD1 (5 bases). The CDR3 is made up of 13 amino acids. The ends were cut back, 1 base at V and 4 bases at J, with 11 bases in the middle. Germline CDR1 reads GTSNPN; CDR2 reads SVGIG (reference sequence). The CDR3 loop is CAWSGQPTYEQYF. CDR3 DNA sequence: TGTGCCTGGAGTGGACAGCCGACTTACGAGCAGTACTTC.

This clone was found a few times. The chain carries TRBV28 and TRBJ2-7; 7 bases fit TRBD2. Losses at the gene ends were 6 bases for V and 0 bases for J; bases not matched to a gene: 8. Germline V CDR1 and CDR2: MDHEN, SYDVKM. This CDR3 comprises 15 residues. The CDR3 nucleotides are TGTGCCAGCAGAGTCGACCGGGAGGACTCCTACGAGCAGTACTTC. It codes for CASRVDREDSYEQYF.

The chain combines TRBV27 with TRBJ1-2; tentatively, D is TRBD1 (5 bases). With 5 bases removed from V and 4 bases from J, the gap between germline ends came to 17 bases. The germline V gene encodes CDR1 MNHEY and CDR2 SMNVEV (reference sequence). The CDR3 spans 15 residues. The CDR3 spells CASSPNPDIRYGYTF. CDR3 in DNA: TGTGCCAGCAGTCCCAACCCGGACATCCGCTATGGCTACACCTTC.

This clone was detected only a few times. The rearrangement joins TRBV30 to TRBJ2-3; 9 bases line up with TRBD2. Germline V gene sequence: CDR1 GTSNPN, CDR2 SVGIG (reference sequence). The CDR3 is made up of 14 amino acids. The J segment lost 0 bases and the V segment lost 6 bases, leaving 4 bases of the junction unmatched. The CDR3 sequence: CACLAGDSTDTQYF. The CDR3 coding sequence is TGTGCCTGTTTAGCGGGGGATAGCACAGATACGCAGTATTTT.

This clone was observed a few times. CDR3 DNA: TGTGCCAGCAGGCGACAGGGGGGCAATCAGCCCCAGCATTTT. It specifies CASRRQGGNQPQHF. V is TRBV28 and J is TRBJ1-5; TRBD1 matches 9 bases. CDR1 is MDHEN, CDR2 SYDVKM, per germline. CDR3 length: 14 amino acids. Losses at the gene ends were 6 bases for V and 2 bases for J; bases not matched to a gene: 2.